The TCR beta chain described here comes from a study of cytomegalovirus exposure and HLA in healthy donors. Remarks on this clone: Its matching antigen is unknown.

V was shortened by 5 bases and J by 4 bases, with 21 bases between the two germline ends. The CDR3 length is 16 residues. Germline lookup yields CDR1 MDHEN and CDR2 SYDVKM. Libraries were prepared by immunoSEQ multiplex PCR; TCRdb keeps only in-frame clonotypes and omits some of them. The profile shows 75,000 to 90,000 clones, approximately 95% of them singletons. Broader study findings: Cytomegalovirus association was assigned to approximately 180 TCR beta chains. The classifier reportedly diagnosed cytomegalovirus status with high specificity and sensitivity.

The sequence was obtained from a man between 18 and 29 years old in good health and CMV-seropositive. The rearrangement joins TRBV28 to TRBJ2-7, with a tentative D call TRBD2 (6 bases). Sequencing was done on a sample of PBMCs. The CDR3 nucleotides read TGTGCCAGCAGTCCACGCATGAGACGGAGGGTTTACGAGCAGTACTTC. Translated: CASSPRMRRRVYEQYF.